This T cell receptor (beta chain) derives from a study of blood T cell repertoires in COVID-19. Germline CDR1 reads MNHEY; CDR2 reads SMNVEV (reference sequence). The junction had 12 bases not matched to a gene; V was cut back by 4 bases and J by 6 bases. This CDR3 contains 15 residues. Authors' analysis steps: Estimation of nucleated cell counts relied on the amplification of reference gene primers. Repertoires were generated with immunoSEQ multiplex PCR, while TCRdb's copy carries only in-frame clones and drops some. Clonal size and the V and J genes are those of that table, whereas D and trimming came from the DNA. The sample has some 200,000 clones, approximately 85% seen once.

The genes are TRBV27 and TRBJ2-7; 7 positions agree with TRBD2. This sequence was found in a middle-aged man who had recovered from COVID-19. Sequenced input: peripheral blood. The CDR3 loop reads CASSWVPLAFAEQYF. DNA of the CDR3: TGTGCCAGCAGTTGGGTTCCACTAGCGTTCGCCGAGCAGTACTTC.